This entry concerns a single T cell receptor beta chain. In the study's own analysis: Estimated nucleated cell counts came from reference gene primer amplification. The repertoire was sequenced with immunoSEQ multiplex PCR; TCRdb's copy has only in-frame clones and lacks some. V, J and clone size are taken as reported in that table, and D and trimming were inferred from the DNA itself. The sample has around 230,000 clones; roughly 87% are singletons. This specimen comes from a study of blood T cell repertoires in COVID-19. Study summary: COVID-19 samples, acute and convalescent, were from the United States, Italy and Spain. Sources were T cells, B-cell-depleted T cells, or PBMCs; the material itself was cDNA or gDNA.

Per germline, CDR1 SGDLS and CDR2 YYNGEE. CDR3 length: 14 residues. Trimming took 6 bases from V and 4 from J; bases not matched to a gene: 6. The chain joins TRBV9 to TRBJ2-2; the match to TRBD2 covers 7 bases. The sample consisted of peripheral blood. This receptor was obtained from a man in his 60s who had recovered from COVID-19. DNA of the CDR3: TGTGCCAGCAAGCGGGGTATGGGCACCGGGGAGCTGTTTTTT. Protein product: CASKRGMGTGELFF.